This TCR beta chain was recovered during a study of blood T cell repertoires in COVID-19. Turning to the study itself: The cDNA or gDNA used as material had been derived from T cells, B-cell-depleted T cells, or PBMCs.

The V gene lost 3 bases and the J gene lost 12 bases, with 19 bases spanning the gap. This CDR3 contains 15 residues. CDR1 and CDR2 from the germline V gene are SGDLS and YYNGEE. Clones were read by immunoSEQ multiplex PCR, and TCRdb kept only the in-frame ones, dropping some. The sample contains tens of thousands of clones, roughly 86% of which appear only once. Sequenced material: peripheral blood. The rearrangement joins TRBV9 to TRBJ1-6; D is possibly TRBD1 (6 bases). This receptor was obtained from a human donor in a cohort sampled during active COVID-19. This chain's CDR3 is CASSETGWVGLPLHF. DNA for the CDR3: TGTGCCAGCAGCGAGACAGGTTGGGTGGGTTTACCCCTCCACTTT.